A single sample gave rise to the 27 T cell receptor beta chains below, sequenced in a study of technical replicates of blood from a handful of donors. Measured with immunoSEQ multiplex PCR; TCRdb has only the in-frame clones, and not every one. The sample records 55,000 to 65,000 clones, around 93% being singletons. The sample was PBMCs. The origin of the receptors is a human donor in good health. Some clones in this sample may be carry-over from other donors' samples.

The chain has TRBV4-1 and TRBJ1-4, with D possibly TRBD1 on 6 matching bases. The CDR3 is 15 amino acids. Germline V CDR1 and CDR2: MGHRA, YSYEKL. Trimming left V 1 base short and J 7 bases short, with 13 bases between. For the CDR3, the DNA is TGCGCCAGCAGCCAAGGGGAGGGGGGGCTTGAAAAACTGTTTTTT. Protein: CASSQGEGGLEKLFF.

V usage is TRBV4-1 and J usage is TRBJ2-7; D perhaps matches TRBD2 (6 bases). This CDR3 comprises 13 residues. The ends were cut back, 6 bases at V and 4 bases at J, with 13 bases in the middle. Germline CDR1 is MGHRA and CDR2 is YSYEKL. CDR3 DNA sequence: TGCGCCAGCAGTCCAGGAGCGGGTTACGAGCAGTACTTC. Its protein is CASSPGAGYEQYF.

CDR3 region: CASSRQVRETQYF. The DNA of the CDR3 is TGTGCCAGCAGCCGCCAGGTTCGAGAGACCCAGTACTTC. This chain uses TRBV7-2 with TRBJ2-5, with no clear D. Germline CDR1 reads SGHTA; CDR2 reads FQGNSA. V was cut by 5 bases and J by 4 bases, with 11 bases left in between. The CDR3 extends over 13 amino acids.

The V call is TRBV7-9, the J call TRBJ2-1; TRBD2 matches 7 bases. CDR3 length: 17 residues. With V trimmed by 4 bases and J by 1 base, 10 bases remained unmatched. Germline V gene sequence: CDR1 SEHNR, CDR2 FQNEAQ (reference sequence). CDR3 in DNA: TGTGCCAGCAGCTCTACTAGCGTTAGACGTTCCTACAATGAGCAGTTCTTC. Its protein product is CASSSTSVRRSYNEQFF.

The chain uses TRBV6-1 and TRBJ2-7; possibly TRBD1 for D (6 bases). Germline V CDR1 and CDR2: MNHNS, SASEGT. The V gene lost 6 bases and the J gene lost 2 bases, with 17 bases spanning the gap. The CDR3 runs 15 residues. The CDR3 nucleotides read TGTGCCAGCAGAGGCTCCGGGACACTAACCTACGAGCAGTACTTC. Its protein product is CASRGSGTLTYEQYF.

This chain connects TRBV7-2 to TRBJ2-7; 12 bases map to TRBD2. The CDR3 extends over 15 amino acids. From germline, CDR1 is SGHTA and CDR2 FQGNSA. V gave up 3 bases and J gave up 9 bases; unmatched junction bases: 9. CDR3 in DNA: TGTGCCAGCAGCTTGGGGCTAGCGGGGGGGCAGAGGCAGTACTTC. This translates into CASSLGLAGGQRQYF.

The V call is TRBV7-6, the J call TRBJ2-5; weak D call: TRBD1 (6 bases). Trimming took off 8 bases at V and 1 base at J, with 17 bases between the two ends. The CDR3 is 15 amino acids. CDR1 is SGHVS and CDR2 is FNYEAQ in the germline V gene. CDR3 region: CASQRVRGPQETQYF. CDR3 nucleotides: TGTGCCAGCCAGCGTGTCAGGGGCCCCCAAGAGACCCAGTACTTC.

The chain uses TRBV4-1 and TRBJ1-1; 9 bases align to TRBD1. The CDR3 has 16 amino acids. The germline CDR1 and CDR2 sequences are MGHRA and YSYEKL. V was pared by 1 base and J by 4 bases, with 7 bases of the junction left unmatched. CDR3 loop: CASSQGWDRVGTEAFF. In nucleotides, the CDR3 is TGCGCCAGCAGCCAAGGTTGGGACAGGGTTGGCACTGAAGCTTTCTTT.

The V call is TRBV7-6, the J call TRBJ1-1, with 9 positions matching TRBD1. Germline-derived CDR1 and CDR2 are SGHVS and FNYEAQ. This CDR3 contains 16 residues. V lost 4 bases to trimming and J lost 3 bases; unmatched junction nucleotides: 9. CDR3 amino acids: CASSSAGQGKDTEAFF. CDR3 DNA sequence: TGTGCCAGCAGCTCGGCCGGACAGGGGAAGGACACTGAAGCTTTCTTT.

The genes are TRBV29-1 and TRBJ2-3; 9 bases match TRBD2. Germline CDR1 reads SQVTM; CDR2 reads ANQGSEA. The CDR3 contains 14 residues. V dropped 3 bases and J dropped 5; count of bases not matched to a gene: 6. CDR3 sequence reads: CSVDSSGGRDTQYF. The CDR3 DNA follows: TGCAGCGTTGATTCGAGCGGGGGGAGAGATACGCAGTATTTT.

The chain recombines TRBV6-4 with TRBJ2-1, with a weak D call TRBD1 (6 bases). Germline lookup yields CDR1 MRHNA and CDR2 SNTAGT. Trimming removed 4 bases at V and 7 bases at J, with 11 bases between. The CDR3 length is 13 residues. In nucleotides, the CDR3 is TGTGCCAGCAGTGCAGGGGAATGGAATGAGCAGTTCTTC. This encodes CASSAGEWNEQFF.

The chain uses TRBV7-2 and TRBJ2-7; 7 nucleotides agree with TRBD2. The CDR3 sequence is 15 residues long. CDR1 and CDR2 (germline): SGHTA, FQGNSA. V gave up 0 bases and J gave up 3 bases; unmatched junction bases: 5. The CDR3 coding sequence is TGTGCCAGCAGCTTAGCTGCGGGAGCGTACTACGAGCAGTACTTC. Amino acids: CASSLAAGAYYEQYF.

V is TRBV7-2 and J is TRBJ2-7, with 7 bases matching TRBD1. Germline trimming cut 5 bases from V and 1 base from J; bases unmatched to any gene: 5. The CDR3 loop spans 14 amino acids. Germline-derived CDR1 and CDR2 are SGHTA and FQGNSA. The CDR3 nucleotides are TGTGCCAGCAGCGCTTCAGGGGGATCCTACGAGCAGTACTTC. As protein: CASSASGGSYEQYF. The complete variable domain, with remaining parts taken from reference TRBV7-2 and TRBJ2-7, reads GAGVSQSPSNKVTEKGKDVELRCDPISGHTALYWYRQSLGQGLEFLIYFQGNSAPDKSGLPSDRFSAERTGGSVSTLTIQRTQQEDSAVYLCASSASGGSYEQYFGPGTRLTVT.

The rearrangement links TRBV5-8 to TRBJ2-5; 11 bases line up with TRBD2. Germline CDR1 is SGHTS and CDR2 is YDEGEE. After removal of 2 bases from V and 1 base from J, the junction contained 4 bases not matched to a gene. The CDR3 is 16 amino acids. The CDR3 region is CASSFGSGRAQETQYF. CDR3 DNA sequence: TGTGCCAGCAGCTTTGGTAGCGGGAGGGCCCAAGAGACCCAGTACTTC.

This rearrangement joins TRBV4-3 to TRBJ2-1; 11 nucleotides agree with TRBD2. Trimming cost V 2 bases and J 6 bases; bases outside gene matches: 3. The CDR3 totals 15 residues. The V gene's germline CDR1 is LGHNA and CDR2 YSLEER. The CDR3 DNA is TGCGCCAGCAGCCAACCTAGCGGGAGGACCAATGAGCAGTTCTTC. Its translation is CASSQPSGRTNEQFF.

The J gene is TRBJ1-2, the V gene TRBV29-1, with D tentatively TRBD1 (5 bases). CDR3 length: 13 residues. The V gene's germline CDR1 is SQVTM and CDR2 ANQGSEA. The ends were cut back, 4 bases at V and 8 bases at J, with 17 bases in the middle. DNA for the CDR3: TGCAGCGTTGGGTGGCAGGGAACTTTCGGCTACACCTTC. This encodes CSVGWQGTFGYTF.

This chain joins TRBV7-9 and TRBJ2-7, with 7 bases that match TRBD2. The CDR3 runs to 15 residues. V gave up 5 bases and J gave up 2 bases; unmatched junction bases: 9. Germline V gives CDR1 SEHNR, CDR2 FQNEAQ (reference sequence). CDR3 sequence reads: CASSAQRGGPYEQYF. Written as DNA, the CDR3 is TGTGCCAGCAGCGCTCAACGCGGGGGACCCTACGAGCAGTACTTC.

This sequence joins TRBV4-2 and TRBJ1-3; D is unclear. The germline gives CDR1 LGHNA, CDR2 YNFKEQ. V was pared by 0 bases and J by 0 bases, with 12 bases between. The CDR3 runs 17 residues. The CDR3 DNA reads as TGTGCCAGCAGCCAAGAAAACTCCCCTAGCTCTGGAAACACCATATATTTT. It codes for CASSQENSPSSGNTIYF.

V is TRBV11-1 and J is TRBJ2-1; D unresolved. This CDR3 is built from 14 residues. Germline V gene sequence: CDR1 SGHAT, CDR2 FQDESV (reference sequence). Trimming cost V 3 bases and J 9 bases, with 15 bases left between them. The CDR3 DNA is TGTGCCAGCAGCTTCAATCTTCTAGATCCTGAGCAGTTCTTC. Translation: CASSFNLLDPEQFF.

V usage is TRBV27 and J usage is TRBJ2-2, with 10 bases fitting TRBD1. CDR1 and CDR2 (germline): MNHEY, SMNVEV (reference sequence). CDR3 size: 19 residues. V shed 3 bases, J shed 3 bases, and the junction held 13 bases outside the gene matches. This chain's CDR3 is CASSLSGTGAVWDTGELFF. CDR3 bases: TGTGCCAGCAGTTTGTCCGGGACAGGGGCTGTTTGGGACACCGGGGAGCTGTTTTTT.

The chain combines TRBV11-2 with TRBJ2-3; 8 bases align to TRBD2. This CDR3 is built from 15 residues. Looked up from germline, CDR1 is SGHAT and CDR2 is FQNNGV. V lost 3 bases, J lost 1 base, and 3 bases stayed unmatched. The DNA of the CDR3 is TGTGCCAGCAGCTTTAGGCGGGAGGGCACAGATACGCAGTATTTT. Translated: CASSFRREGTDTQYF.

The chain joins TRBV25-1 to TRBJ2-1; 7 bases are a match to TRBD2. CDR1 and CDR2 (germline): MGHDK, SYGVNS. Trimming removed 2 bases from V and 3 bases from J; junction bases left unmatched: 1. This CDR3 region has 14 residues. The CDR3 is CASSESGDYNEQFF. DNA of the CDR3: TGTGCCAGCAGTGAAAGCGGGGACTACAATGAGCAGTTCTTC.

The CDR3 DNA follows: TGTGCCTGGGCCCCGGGTGGAGGTTCGTCCTACGAGCAGTACTTC. Translating it yields CAWAPGGGSSYEQYF. The V and J genes are TRBV30 and TRBJ2-7; TRBD2 might be the D (5 bases). The CDR3 runs 15 residues. Between the trimmed V and J ends, which lost 5 bases and 1 base, there was a span of 18 bases. Germline loops: CDR1 GTSNPN, CDR2 SVGIG (reference sequence).

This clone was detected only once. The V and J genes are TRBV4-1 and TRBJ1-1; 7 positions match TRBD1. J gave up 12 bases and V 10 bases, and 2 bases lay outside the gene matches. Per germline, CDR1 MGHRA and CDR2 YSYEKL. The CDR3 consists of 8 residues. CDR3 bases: TGCGCCACAGGGGGGTCTTTCTTT. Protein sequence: CATGGSFF.

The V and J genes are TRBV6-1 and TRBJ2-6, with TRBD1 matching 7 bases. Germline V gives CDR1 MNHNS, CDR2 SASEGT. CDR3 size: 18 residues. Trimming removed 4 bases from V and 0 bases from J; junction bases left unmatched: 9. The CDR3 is CASSVEGQSLSGANVLTF. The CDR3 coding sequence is TGTGCCAGCAGTGTAGAGGGACAGTCACTCTCTGGGGCCAACGTCCTGACTTTC.

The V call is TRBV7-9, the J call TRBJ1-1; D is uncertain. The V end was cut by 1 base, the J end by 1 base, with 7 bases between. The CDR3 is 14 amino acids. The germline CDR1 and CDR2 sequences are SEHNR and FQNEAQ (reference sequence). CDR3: CASSLDRTNTEAFF. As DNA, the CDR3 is TGTGCCAGCAGCTTAGACAGAACGAACACTGAAGCTTTCTTT.

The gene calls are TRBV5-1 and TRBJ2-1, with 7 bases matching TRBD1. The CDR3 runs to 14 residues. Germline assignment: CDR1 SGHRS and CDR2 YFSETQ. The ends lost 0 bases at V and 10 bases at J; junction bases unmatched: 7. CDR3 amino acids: CASSLGRPGQEQFF. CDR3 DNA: TGCGCCAGCAGCTTGGGTCGCCCGGGACAGGAGCAGTTCTTC. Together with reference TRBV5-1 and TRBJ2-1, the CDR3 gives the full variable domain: KAGVTQTPRYLIKTRGQQVTLSCSPISGHRSVSWYQQTPGQGLQFLFEYFSETQRNKGNFPGRFSGRQFSNSRSEMNVSTLELGDSALYLCASSLGRPGQEQFFGPGTRLTVL.